The 7 T cell receptor beta chains below were found in one sample sequenced in a study of blood T cell repertoires in COVID-19. Measured with immunoSEQ multiplex PCR; TCRdb has only the in-frame clones, and not every one. The profile shows tens of thousands of clones, just over 85% of them singletons. Specimen: peripheral blood. The receptors were sampled from an elderly woman with acute or convalescent COVID-19.

The chain recombines TRBV7-7 with TRBJ2-2; 7 nucleotides align to TRBD2. This CDR3 contains 16 residues. Germline values: CDR1 SSHAT, CDR2 FNYEAQ (reference sequence). Trimming took 0 bases from V and 3 from J; bases not matched to a gene: 4. CDR3: CASSLAGGADTGELFF. The CDR3 bases are TGTGCCAGCAGCTTAGCGGGAGGGGCCGACACCGGGGAGCTGTTTTTT.

The chain combines TRBV5-4 with TRBJ2-5; 7 nucleotides match TRBD1. CDR3 length: 14 residues. Germline V lookup: CDR1 SGHNT, CDR2 YYREEE (reference sequence). After removal of 0 bases from V and 4 bases from J, the junction contained 3 bases not matched to a gene. The CDR3 DNA reads as TGTGCCAGCAGCTTGGGACAGGGCCCAGAGACCCAGTACTTC. This codes for CASSLGQGPETQYF. Drawing the rest from reference TRBV5-4 and TRBJ2-5, the complete variable domain is ETGVTQSPTHLIKTRGQQVTLRCSSQSGHNTVSWYQQALGQGPQFIFQYYREEENGRGNFPPRFSGLQFPNYSSELNVNALELDDSALYLCASSLGQGPETQYFGPGTRLLVL.

This chain joins TRBV6-6 and TRBJ1-6; TRBD1 aligns across 8 bases. CDR1 MNHNY and CDR2 SVGAGI come from the germline V gene (reference sequence). V was pared by 5 bases and J by 0 bases, with 9 bases of the junction left unmatched. This CDR3 has 18 residues. CDR3 sequence reads: CASSLGQGTSSYNSPLHF. CDR3 DNA sequence: TGTGCCAGCAGTCTCGGACAGGGTACAAGCTCCTATAATTCACCCCTCCACTTT.

The CDR3 reads CAISEQREGDTQYF. As DNA, the CDR3 is TGTGCCATCAGTGAACAGCGGGAGGGTGATACGCAGTATTTT. This rearrangement joins TRBV10-3 to TRBJ2-3; 10 nucleotides agree with TRBD2. V was pared by 3 bases and J by 6 bases, with 3 bases of the junction left unmatched. The CDR3 has 14 amino acids. Per the germline V gene, CDR1 is ENHRY and CDR2 is SYGVKD.

This clone came up once. The J gene is TRBJ2-3, the V gene TRBV2; 11 bases align to TRBD2. From germline, CDR1 is SNHLY and CDR2 FYNNEI. V trimming: 1 base; J trimming: 4 bases; junction bases outside the gene matches: 7. CDR3 length: 17 residues. The DNA for the CDR3 is TGTGCCAGCAGTGAAGGTAGCGGGAGGGCCATCGCAGATACGCAGTATTTT. It is translated as CASSEGSGRAIADTQYF.

The CDR3 spells CASSSGFTDTQYF. DNA for the CDR3: TGCGCCAGCAGCTCGGGATTCACAGATACGCAGTATTTT. The chain employs TRBV5-1 and TRBJ2-3; the D gene is possibly TRBD2 (5 bases). The CDR3 length is 13 residues. V lost 3 bases to trimming and J lost 2 bases, with 7 bases between them. From germline, CDR1 is SGHRS and CDR2 YFSETQ.

V and J are TRBV15 and TRBJ1-1, with D unclear. Trimming pared 3 bases from V and 0 bases from J, leaving 5 bases between. This CDR3 is built from 13 residues. The germline CDR1 and CDR2 sequences are LNHNV and YYDKDF (reference sequence). CDR3 DNA: TGTGCCACCAGCAGGGGCTTGAACACTGAAGCTTTCTTT. As protein: CATSRGLNTEAFF. Full variable domain (rest looked up from reference TRBV15 and TRBJ1-1): DAMVIQNPRYQVTQFGKPVTLSCSQTLNHNVMYWYQQKSSQAPKLLFHYYDKDFNNEADTPDNFQSRRPNTSFCFLDIRSPGLGDTAMYLCATSRGLNTEAFFGQGTRLTVV.